This T cell receptor (beta chain) was profiled in a study of vaccination and CD4 T cells after COVID-19. Study-level information: Sampling that followed vaccination took place a median around 71 days after dose two, within a range of 14 to 241.

Sample treatment: approximately 9-day PBMC culture with coronavirus spike peptide pools or control peptides (ViraFEST assay). Gathered ahead of the COVID-19 pandemic (2011-2018) were the CD4+ T cells of the unexposed donor. In the case of this clonotype: Its cognate antigen is unknown.

The Oncomine TCR Beta short-read assay sequenced DNA from cultured CD4+ T cells. TCRdb itself ran the PCR reads through MiXCR, one entry per CDR3 protein. The sample carries 6,000 to 7,500 distinct CDR3 sequences, 40% to 45% recorded once. Sequenced material: CD4+ T cells from blood, cultured in vitro. The sequence came from a human donor in good health.

CDR3 DNA sequence: TGTGCCAGCTTAAACCCGGGGGGCTCAGGAAACACCATATATTTT. It is translated as CASLNPGGSGNTIYF. The chain has TRBV6-1 and TRBJ1-3, with TRBD1 as a possible D gene (6 bases). Per germline, CDR1 MNHNS and CDR2 SASEGT. This CDR3 is built from 15 residues. V lost 8 bases to trimming and J lost 4 bases, with 18 bases between them.